Shown below are 20 T cell receptor beta chains from a single sample sequenced in a study of T cells in Graves' hyperthyroidism and ophthalmopathy. What was amplified from RNA transcripts were TCR beta CDR3 regions. Primed by the HTBI set, a first-round RT-PCR was run on the TCR CDR3. One entry per CDR3 protein results from TCRdb running MiXCR on the multiplex PCR reads. The sample yields roughly 660,000 distinct CDR3 sequences, 17% seen once. Sequenced sample: blood. The receptors were gathered from a man aged 50 or older with Graves' hyperthyroidism.

This clonotype was detected a few times. V is TRBV6-2 or TRBV6-3 and J is TRBJ2-1, with D perhaps matching TRBD1 (6 bases). Trimming stripped 7 bases from V and 0 bases from J, with 10 bases between. Germline-derived CDR1 and CDR2 are MNHEY and SVGEGT. The CDR3 runs to 14 residues. CDR3 loop: CASKKTGSYNEQFF. CDR3 coding DNA: TGTGCCAGCAAAAAGACAGGCTCCTACAATGAGCAGTTCTTC.

This clonotype has ten or more counts. The rearrangement joins TRBV20-1 to TRBJ2-5; no definite D call. The CDR3 has 12 residues. The germline V gene encodes CDR1 DFQATT and CDR2 SNEGSKA (reference sequence). V gave up 4 bases and J gave up 3 bases, with 9 bases separating them. CDR3 in DNA: TGCAGTGCTAAGGCGCCGGAAGAGACCCAGTACTTC. Its protein is CSAKAPEETQYF.

The table lists this clonotype with a few counts. This chain uses TRBV24-1 with TRBJ2-1, with TRBD2 matching over 13 bases. J lost 10 bases, V lost 3 bases, and 5 bases had no gene match. CDR3 length: 15 amino acids. Germline V gene data show CDR1 as KGHDR and CDR2 as SFDVKD. The CDR3 is CATSDRTSGRKEQFF. The CDR3 coding sequence is TGTGCCACCAGTGATCGGACTAGCGGGAGAAAGGAGCAGTTCTTC.

The chain joins TRBV13 to TRBJ2-1, with TRBD2 identical over 9 bases. Per the germline V gene, CDR1 is PRHDT and CDR2 is FYEKMQ (reference sequence). The CDR3 consists of 15 residues. Germline trimming cut 4 bases from V and 4 bases from J; bases unmatched to any gene: 5. As DNA, the CDR3 is TGTGCCAGCAGCTCGCGGGAGGGAGTTTACAATGAGCAGTTCTTC. Protein sequence: CASSSREGVYNEQFF.

The chain links TRBV7-2 to TRBJ1-2, with 8 bases aligning to TRBD1. After removal of 6 bases from V and 6 bases from J, the junction contained 9 bases not matched to a gene. This CDR3 has 14 amino acids. Germline values: CDR1 SGHTA, CDR2 FQGNSA. The CDR3 here is CASSSNRGWNGYTF. The CDR3 DNA follows: TGTGCCAGCAGTTCCAACAGGGGGTGGAATGGCTACACCTTC.

This clonotype was recorded many times. The rearrangement links TRBV24-1 to TRBJ2-7, with TRBD2 matching 8 bases. J lost 3 bases, V lost 3 bases, and 6 bases had no gene match. Germline V gene lookup returns CDR1 KGHDR and CDR2 SFDVKD. The CDR3 has 15 amino acids. The CDR3 bases are TGTGCCACCAGTGATCCTTCGACTAGCGACTACGAGCAGTACTTC. Its translation: CATSDPSTSDYEQYF.

As regards this clonotype: A read error is possible here, since a much larger clone lies one base away. This chain uses TRBV27 with TRBJ2-1; perhaps TRBD2 as D (6 bases). Per the germline V gene, CDR1 is MNHEY and CDR2 is SMNVEV (reference sequence). The CDR3 is 17 residues long. The CDR3 reads CASNLRAGTSSCNEQFF. In nucleotides, the CDR3 is TGTGCCAGCAACCTAAGGGCGGGGACCAGCTCCTGCAATGAGCAGTTCTTC.

In its sample, this clonotype was seen a few times. The rearrangement links TRBV10-3 to TRBJ2-7, with D tentatively TRBD2 (6 bases). This CDR3 comprises 16 residues. Looked up from germline, CDR1 is ENHRY and CDR2 is SYGVKD. V was cut by 0 bases and J by 1 base, with 13 bases left in between. CDR3 DNA sequence: TGTGCCATCAGTGAGTCTCGGAGGGAGGCTTCCTACGAGCAGTACTTC. Its protein is CAISESRREASYEQYF.

In this sample, this clonotype turned up a few times. The rearrangement links TRBV30 to TRBJ2-7; the match to TRBD2 covers 12 bases. Germline CDR1 GTSNPN, CDR2 SVGIG (reference sequence). V lost 1 base and J lost 4; bases outside the gene matches: 2. The CDR3 is made up of 14 amino acids. CDR3 sequence reads: CAWSGLAGEYEQYF. The DNA for the CDR3 is TGTGCCTGGAGTGGACTAGCGGGAGAGTACGAGCAGTACTTC.

Turning to this clonotype: A junction end diverges from the germline sequence, so it may reflect a read error. V is TRBV7-7 and J is TRBJ1-1; D gene unclear. CDR1 SSHAT and CDR2 FNYEAQ come from the germline V gene (reference sequence). The CDR3 contains 13 residues. The CDR3 loop reads CASSPSLVTEAFF. In DNA form, the CDR3 reads TGTGCTAGCAGCCCGAGTTTGGTTACTGAAGCTTTCTTT.

The table lists this clonotype with many counts. J is TRBJ2-5 and V is TRBV11-2, with D perhaps TRBD1 (5 bases). Trimming shortened V by 3 bases and J by 3 bases, and 8 bases separated the two germline ends. The CDR3 totals 13 residues. In germline, CDR1 is SGHAT, CDR2 FQNNGV. CDR3 bases: TGTGCCAGCAGCTTTACAGGTGAAGAGACCCAGTACTTC. Amino acid sequence: CASSFTGEETQYF.

V gene TRBV7-9 combines with J gene TRBJ2-5; D remains unclear. The V gene lost 4 bases and the J gene lost 5 bases, with 17 bases spanning the gap. Germline CDR1 and CDR2: SEHNR and FQNEAQ (reference sequence). This CDR3 is built from 15 residues. The CDR3 region has the DNA TGTGCCAGCAGCTCATCTCCAGGTCCGCTCGAGACCCAGTACTTC. This translates into CASSSSPGPLETQYF.

This clonotype was observed a handful of times. The chain couples TRBV20-1 to TRBJ2-7, with TRBD2 identical over 12 bases. CDR1 is DFQATT and CDR2 is SNEGSKA in the germline V gene (reference sequence). Germline trimming cut 3 bases from V and 3 bases from J; bases unmatched to any gene: 9. The CDR3 has 16 residues. For the CDR3, the DNA is TGCAGTGCTAGCCCCTCCCTAGCGGGAGGGAACTACGAGCAGTACTTC. Translating it yields CSASPSLAGGNYEQYF.

The chain carries TRBV20-1 and TRBJ1-2, with 8 bases fitting TRBD1. CDR3 length equals 12 residues. The germline CDR1 and CDR2 sequences are DFQATT and SNEGSKA (reference sequence). Written as DNA, the CDR3 is TGCAGCATCCGGGACAGGAACTATGGCTACACCTTC. Translation: CSIRDRNYGYTF.

The sample holds a few counts of this clonotype. The gene calls are TRBV3-1 and TRBJ1-1; unclear D gene. Trimming stripped 2 bases from V and 1 base from J, with 11 bases between. The CDR3 has 15 residues. The germline V gene encodes CDR1 LGHDT and CDR2 YNNKEL (reference sequence). For the CDR3, the DNA is TGTGCCAGCAGCCAAAGGCCAAGCAGGAACACTGAAGCTTTCTTT. Translating gives CASSQRPSRNTEAFF.

This clonotype was detected ten times or more. The V call is TRBV25-1, the J call TRBJ2-1; 11 nucleotides line up with TRBD2. Germline V gene lookup returns CDR1 MGHDK and CDR2 SYGVNS. J was trimmed by 7 bases and V by 3 bases; bases with no gene match: 8. The CDR3 totals 16 residues. The CDR3 loop reads CASSDWRASGGNEQFF. CDR3 nucleotide sequence: TGTGCCAGCAGTGACTGGCGGGCTAGCGGGGGGAATGAGCAGTTCTTC.

In this sample, this clonotype turned up a few times. The J gene is TRBJ2-6, the V gene TRBV24-1; 7 bases line up with TRBD1. Trimming cost V 5 bases and J 0 bases; bases outside gene matches: 15. Germline CDR1 and CDR2: KGHDR and SFDVKD. The CDR3 length is 20 residues. The CDR3 coding sequence is TGTGCCACCAGTGCCTCCGTAGGGACAGCTACACCCTCTGGGGCCAACGTCCTGACTTTC. This sequence encodes CATSASVGTATPSGANVLTF.

This clonotype was recorded at least ten times. The chain couples TRBV6-1 to TRBJ1-5; a possible D gene is TRBD1 (6 bases). CDR1 is MNHNS and CDR2 is SASEGT in the germline V gene. Trimming stripped 11 bases from V and 0 bases from J, with 11 bases between. This CDR3 has 13 residues. The CDR3 DNA follows: TGTGCCGCGGGGACACGTAGCAATCAGCCCCAGCATTTT. This gives the protein CAAGTRSNQPQHF.

This clonotype was seen at least ten times. The rearrangement joins TRBV24-1 to TRBJ2-3, with 7 bases lining up with TRBD1. The length of the CDR3 is 14 residues. Germline V CDR1 and CDR2: KGHDR, SFDVKD. Trimming removed 6 bases from V and 3 bases from J; junction bases left unmatched: 5. CDR3 sequence: CATSPGQSTDTQYF. CDR3 coding DNA: TGTGCCACCAGTCCGGGACAGAGTACAGATACGCAGTATTTT.

This clonotype appeared a few times. The chain combines TRBV27 with TRBJ1-3; D is ambiguous. CDR3 size: 13 residues. Germline V gene data show CDR1 as MNHEY and CDR2 as SMNVEV (reference sequence). Between the trimmed V and J ends, which lost 6 bases and 0 bases, there was a span of 6 bases. CDR3 loop: CASSGNSGNTIYF. For the CDR3, the DNA is TGTGCCAGCAGCGGGAACTCTGGAAACACCATATATTTT.